This TCR beta chain was documented in a study of shared clonotypes between healthy human individuals. This CDR3 has 14 amino acids. V was trimmed by 5 bases and J by 5 bases, leaving 12 bases between them. Germline V gene data show CDR1 as MDHEN and CDR2 as SYDVKM. Several immunoSEQ plates received, in even portions, the genomic DNA of each subset. Each sorted subset replicate got 200 ng genomic DNA, tens of thousands of genomes. TCRdb's copy holds only in-frame clones and misses some; the assay was immunoSEQ multiplex PCR. The sample contains roughly 1.5 million clones, about 98% of which appear only once.

The receptor was derived from a man aged 30 to 39 in good health. V and J are TRBV28 and TRBJ2-2, with no clear D. Material for sequencing was naive CD4+ T cells sorted from blood. Regarding subset: CD45RA+ positively selected. This chain's CDR3 is CASSLGKRTGELFF. In DNA form, the CDR3 reads TGTGCCAGCAGTCTGGGGAAGAGAACCGGGGAGCTGTTTTTT. Variable domain in full (rest from reference TRBV28 and TRBJ2-2): DVKVTQSSRYLVKRTGEKVFLECVQDMDHENMFWYRQDPGLGLRLIYFSYDVKMKEKGDIPEGYSVSREKKERFSLILESASTNQTSMYLCASSLGKRTGELFFGEGSRLTVL.